Listed below are T cell receptor beta chains from one sample, sequenced in a study of cytomegalovirus exposure and HLA in healthy donors. The table came from immunoSEQ multiplex PCR; TCRdb's copy has only in-frame clones and leaves some out. The repertoire consists of about 200,000 clones, with roughly 80% occurring once and the leading ten covering about 1.5%. What was sequenced was PBMCs. These receptors were taken from a woman aged 18 to 35 in good health and CMV-seronegative. The CDR3 runs from the conserved cysteine through the conserved F or W. The order of the fields is V gene, clone size, J gene, D gene, CDR3 protein, CDR3 DNA. D genes are given only for firm matches. Some rows mark clone size as missing; the rest say once, few, many or name a class of expanded clone.

v_gene: TRBV5-6
abundance: .
j_gene: TRBJ2-4
d_gene: .
CDR3aa: CASSLDSSAKNIQYF
CDR3nt: TGTGCCAGCAGCCTGGACAGTTCGGCCAAAAACATTCAGTACTTC

v_gene: TRBV6-6
abundance: .
j_gene: TRBJ1-5
d_gene: .
CDR3aa: CASSLLGVEYGQPQHF
CDR3nt: TGTGCCAGCAGTTTGTTAGGGGTTGAATATGGACAGCCCCAGCATTTT

v_gene: TRBV7-8
abundance: .
j_gene: TRBJ2-3
d_gene: .
CDR3aa: CASSEVGGAEPDTQYF
CDR3nt: TGTGCCAGCAGCGAAGTTGGGGGCGCGGAGCCAGATACGCAGTATTTT

v_gene: TRBV28
abundance: .
j_gene: TRBJ1-1
d_gene: .
CDR3aa: CASKGGMNTEAFF
CDR3nt: TGTGCCAGCAAAGGGGGAATGAACACTGAAGCTTTCTTT

v_gene: TRBV19
abundance: .
j_gene: TRBJ2-2
d_gene: TRBD2
CDR3aa: CASSIRLAGESGNTGELFF
CDR3nt: TGTGCCAGTAGTATCCGCCTAGCGGGAGAGAGTGGGAACACCGGGGAGCTGTTTTTT

v_gene: TRBV6-5
abundance: few
j_gene: TRBJ1-2
d_gene: TRBD1
CDR3aa: CASSYSRTGGNYGYTF
CDR3nt: TGTGCCAGCAGTTACTCGAGGACAGGGGGCAACTATGGCTACACCTTC

v_gene: TRBV28
abundance: .
j_gene: TRBJ2-1
d_gene: .
CDR3aa: CASSLGATRGFEQFF
CDR3nt: TGTGCCAGCAGTTTAGGGGCGACTAGGGGTTTTGAGCAGTTCTTC

v_gene: TRBV6-6
abundance: .
j_gene: TRBJ2-2
d_gene: TRBD2
CDR3aa: CASSYPGTKTGELFF
CDR3nt: TGTGCCAGCAGTTACCCCGGGACTAAGACCGGGGAGCTGTTTTTT

v_gene: TRBV4-3
abundance: .
j_gene: TRBJ1-2
d_gene: .
CDR3aa: CASSQDESPNYGYTF
CDR3nt: TGCGCCAGCAGCCAAGATGAGTCTCCTAACTATGGCTACACCTTC

v_gene: TRBV4-3
abundance: .
j_gene: TRBJ1-2
d_gene: .
CDR3aa: CASSREGGRYGYTF
CDR3nt: TGCGCCAGCAGCCGGGAGGGGGGAAGGTATGGCTACACCTTC

v_gene: TRBV4-1
abundance: .
j_gene: TRBJ1-2
d_gene: .
CDR3aa: CASSQDVWQDNGYTF
CDR3nt: TGCGCCAGCAGCCAAGATGTGTGGCAGGACAATGGCTACACCTTC

v_gene: TRBV15
abundance: .
j_gene: TRBJ1-4
d_gene: TRBD1
CDR3aa: CATSTGGEGKLFF
CDR3nt: TGTGCCACCAGCACAGGGGGCGAGGGAAAACTGTTTTTT

v_gene: TRBV6-5
abundance: .
j_gene: TRBJ1-6
d_gene: .
CDR3aa: CASSSTGTSPLHF
CDR3nt: TGTGCCAGCAGTTCCACAGGGACTTCACCCCTCCACTTT

v_gene: TRBV19
abundance: .
j_gene: TRBJ1-3
d_gene: TRBD1
CDR3aa: CASSMTVGGQGRNTIYF
CDR3nt: TGTGCCAGTAGTATGACCGTAGGGGGACAGGGAAGAAACACCATATATTTT

v_gene: TRBV9
abundance: .
j_gene: TRBJ2-5
d_gene: .
CDR3aa: CASSVAGYRGETQYF
CDR3nt: TGTGCCAGCAGCGTAGCGGGATATCGTGGAGAGACCCAGTACTTC

v_gene: TRBV4-3
abundance: .
j_gene: TRBJ2-2
d_gene: TRBD1
CDR3aa: CASSQDWTGRSGELFF
CDR3nt: TGCGCCAGCAGCCAAGATTGGACAGGGAGGAGCGGGGAGCTGTTTTTT

v_gene: TRBV4-1
abundance: .
j_gene: TRBJ2-5
d_gene: .
CDR3aa: CASSPGETQYF
CDR3nt: TGCGCCAGCAGCCCCGGGGAGACCCAGTACTTC

v_gene: TRBV4-1
abundance: .
j_gene: TRBJ2-3
d_gene: TRBD2
CDR3aa: CASSLKEIAGEGDTQYF
CDR3nt: TGCGCCAGCAGCCTCAAGGAAATAGCGGGAGAGGGAGATACGCAGTATTTT

v_gene: TRBV11-2
abundance: .
j_gene: TRBJ2-1
d_gene: TRBD1
CDR3aa: CASSSDRGEQFF
CDR3nt: TGTGCCAGCAGCTCTGACAGGGGTGAGCAGTTCTTC

v_gene: TRBV30
abundance: few
j_gene: TRBJ1-1
d_gene: .
CDR3aa: CAWSARVNTEAFF
CDR3nt: TGTGCCTGGAGTGCCAGGGTGAACACTGAAGCTTTCTTT

v_gene: TRBV15
abundance: .
j_gene: TRBJ2-5
d_gene: .
CDR3aa: CATSRVIRVGETQYF
CDR3nt: TGTGCCACCAGCAGAGTCATACGGGTTGGAGAGACCCAGTACTTC

v_gene: TRBV7-9
abundance: .
j_gene: TRBJ2-1
d_gene: TRBD2
CDR3aa: CASSRAGGPYNEQFF
CDR3nt: TGTGCCAGCAGCCGAGCGGGAGGGCCGTACAATGAGCAGTTCTTC

v_gene: TRBV18
abundance: .
j_gene: TRBJ1-3
d_gene: TRBD1
CDR3aa: CASSPAGGAGNTIYF
CDR3nt: TGTGCCAGCTCACCAGCAGGGGGTGCTGGAAACACCATATATTTT

v_gene: TRBV29-1
abundance: once
j_gene: TRBJ2-7
d_gene: .
CDR3aa: CSVPGPGSYEQYF
CDR3nt: TGCAGCGTTCCCGGTCCCGGCTCCTACGAGCAGTACTTC

v_gene: TRBV19
abundance: once
j_gene: TRBJ1-5
d_gene: .
CDR3aa: CASSIRGGRHRNQPQHF
CDR3nt: TGTGCCAGTAGTATTCGGGGCGGGAGACATCGCAATCAGCCCCAGCATTTT

v_gene: TRBV18
abundance: .
j_gene: TRBJ2-1
d_gene: .
CDR3aa: CASSPLLVTEQFF
CDR3nt: TGTGCCAGCTCACCCCTACTAGTAACCGAGCAGTTCTTC

v_gene: TRBV9
abundance: .
j_gene: TRBJ2-2
d_gene: TRBD1
CDR3aa: CASSPGSGGAGTGELFF
CDR3nt: TGTGCCAGCAGCCCAGGGTCAGGGGGCGCAGGCACCGGGGAGCTGTTTTTT

v_gene: TRBV2
abundance: .
j_gene: TRBJ2-3
d_gene: TRBD2
CDR3aa: CASSDISGTPDTQYF
CDR3nt: TGTGCCAGCAGTGATATTAGCGGGACCCCAGATACGCAGTATTTT

v_gene: TRBV23-1
abundance: .
j_gene: TRBJ2-5
d_gene: .
CDR3aa: CASSQPLTYGVPQETQYF
CDR3nt: TGCGCCAGCAGTCAACCGCTTACTTACGGGGTTCCTCAAGAGACCCAGTACTTC

v_gene: TRBV6-5
abundance: .
j_gene: TRBJ1-2
d_gene: .
CDR3aa: CASSYNQGGDGGYTF
CDR3nt: TGTGCCAGCAGTTATAACCAGGGCGGGGATGGTGGCTACACCTTC

v_gene: TRBV5-8
abundance: once
j_gene: TRBJ2-3
d_gene: TRBD1
CDR3aa: CASSRGQGTDTQYF
CDR3nt: TGTGCCAGCAGCCGGGGACAGGGCACAGATACGCAGTATTTT

v_gene: TRBV28
abundance: .
j_gene: TRBJ2-1
d_gene: TRBD2
CDR3aa: CASNSGSYNEQFF
CDR3nt: TGTGCCAGCAACAGCGGGAGCTACAATGAGCAGTTCTTC

v_gene: TRBV7-2
abundance: .
j_gene: TRBJ1-2
d_gene: .
CDR3aa: CASSSLDRTRDNYGYTF
CDR3nt: TGTGCCAGCAGCTCGCTAGACAGGACAAGGGATAACTATGGCTACACCTTC

v_gene: TRBV4-3
abundance: .
j_gene: TRBJ2-1
d_gene: .
CDR3aa: CASSQDRRTPTSEQFF
CDR3nt: TGCGCCAGCAGCCAAGATCGTAGGACTCCCACTTCGGAGCAGTTCTTC

v_gene: TRBV4-3
abundance: .
j_gene: TRBJ1-1
d_gene: TRBD1
CDR3aa: CASSQGTGQDTEAFF
CDR3nt: TGCGCCAGCAGCCAAGGGACGGGACAGGACACTGAAGCTTTCTTT

v_gene: TRBV5-1
abundance: .
j_gene: TRBJ2-5
d_gene: TRBD2
CDR3aa: CASLPFPKSGLAGENQYF
CDR3nt: TGCGCCAGCCTCCCCTTCCCAAAGTCGGGACTAGCGGGAGAAAACCAGTACTTC

v_gene: TRBV9
abundance: .
j_gene: TRBJ2-2
d_gene: TRBD2
CDR3aa: CASSVGREGDTGELFF
CDR3nt: TGTGCCAGCAGCGTAGGGCGGGAGGGGGACACCGGGGAGCTGTTTTTT

v_gene: TRBV10-3
abundance: .
j_gene: TRBJ2-1
d_gene: .
CDR3aa: CAISTTGNPDNEQFF
CDR3nt: TGTGCCATCAGTACCACCGGGAATCCGGACAATGAGCAGTTCTTC

v_gene: TRBV10-1
abundance: .
j_gene: TRBJ1-4
d_gene: .
CDR3aa: CASSAGSGGEKLFF
CDR3nt: TGCGCCAGCAGTGCCGGCTCCGGGGGTGAAAAACTGTTTTTT

v_gene: TRBV7-2
abundance: .
j_gene: TRBJ2-6
d_gene: TRBD2
CDR3aa: CASSPRSLAGRSGANVLTF
CDR3nt: TGTGCCAGCAGCCCTAGGTCACTAGCGGGGCGCTCTGGGGCCAACGTCCTGACTTTC